The rows below give T cell receptor beta chains drawn from one sample of a study of response to subunit inactivated influenza vaccine. TCRdb passed the RT-PCR reads through MiXCR, listing each CDR3 protein once. The sample holds 550,000 to 650,000 distinct CDR3 sequences, about an eighth seen once. Sequenced material: PBMCs from blood, taken on the day of vaccination. The receptors derive from a man over 45 who received an inactivated influenza vaccine. Both conserved end residues are part of each CDR3. D genes are given only for firm matches. Rows give clone size only sometimes, using once, few, many, or a class for an expanded clone.

D gene	V gene	CDR3 length	J gene	clone size	CDR3 DNA	CDR3 protein
.	TRBV2	13	TRBJ2-5	.	TGTGCCAGCAGTGAGGGCCTAGCAGAGACCCAGTACTTC	CASSEGLAETQYF
.	TRBV6-2/TRBV6-3	12	TRBJ2-5	.	TGTGCCAGCAAGTCCAGTGGAGAGACCCAGTACTTC	CASKSSGETQYF
.	TRBV9	11	TRBJ1-2	.	TGTGCCAGCAGCACCCTAGGGGGCTACACCTTC	CASSTLGGYTF
TRBD1	TRBV5-1	16	TRBJ2-3	.	TGCGCCAGCAGCTTGGCTGGACAGGGTATTTCAGATACGCAGTATTTT	CASSLAGQGISDTQYF
TRBD2	TRBV20-1	16	TRBJ2-1	few	TGCAGTGCACCCCGTCGGGGACTACCCACCTACAATGAGCAGTTCTTC	CSAPRRGLPTYNEQFF
.	TRBV7-2	14	TRBJ2-3	.	TGTGCCACCAGATGTGGGGAGGCCACAGATACGCAGTATTTT	CATRCGEATDTQYF
.	TRBV6-1	15	TRBJ2-7	.	TGTGCCAGCAGTCAAATTCAGGGATTACTCGACGAGCAGTACTTC	CASSQIQGLLDEQYF
TRBD2	TRBV6-2/TRBV6-3	14	TRBJ2-2	few	TGTGCCAGCAGGCCCCTAGCGGGCACCGGGGAGCTGTTTTTT	CASRPLAGTGELFF
.	TRBV5-1	15	TRBJ2-2	many	TGCGCCAGCAGCTTGATCGGGGAGGACACCGGGGAGCTGTTTTTT	CASSLIGEDTGELFF
TRBD1	TRBV5-4	16	TRBJ1-6	.	TGTGCCAGCAGCTGGAACAGGGGTTCAGGGAATTCACCCCTCCACTTT	CASSWNRGSGNSPLHF